The entry below describes one T cell receptor (beta chain). PCR involved 60 Vbeta and 13 Jbeta primers. Produced via immunoSEQ multiplex PCR; TCRdb's table is partial and in-frame only. The sample yields 55,000 to 70,000 clones, around 80% seen once. The CDR3 has 16 amino acids. Trimming took 0 bases from V and 0 from J, leaving 9 bases between them. CDR1 is MGHRA and CDR2 is YSYEKL in the germline V gene. The data belong to a study of cytomegalovirus exposure and HLA in healthy donors. Sequencing input: PBMCs. The chain couples TRBV4-1 to TRBJ1-3; D is uncertain. The source of this sequence is a woman aged 40-49 years in good health and CMV-seronegative. Here the CDR3 reads CASSQDIISSGNTIYF. CDR3 DNA sequence: TGCGCCAGCAGCCAAGATATAATCAGCTCTGGAAACACCATATATTTT.